This is a list of T cell receptor beta chains from one sample in a study of cytomegalovirus exposure and HLA in healthy donors. The table came from immunoSEQ multiplex PCR; TCRdb's copy has only in-frame clones and leaves some out. Of 95,000 to 150,000 clones in the sample, 75% to 85% were seen once. The sequencing sample was made of PBMCs. Source of these receptors: a man aged 50 or older in good health and CMV-seronegative. Each CDR3 is given with its conserved first and last residue. D genes are given only for firm matches. Only some rows state a clone size, as once, few, many or a class for expanded clones.

.,TRBV7-8,TRBJ1-1,.,TGTGCCAGCAGCTTAACTCGTGACACTGAAGCTTTCTTT,CASSLTRDTEAFF
.,TRBV4-1,TRBJ2-4,few,TGCGCCAGCAGCCGCTCCTTTGAGTTAAACATTCAGTACTTC,CASSRSFELNIQYF
TRBD1,TRBV4-1,TRBJ2-3,.,TGCGCCAGCAGCCAGGGACCCGACAGGGACCAAAATACGCAGTATTTT,CASSQGPDRDQNTQYF
.,TRBV5-4,TRBJ2-5,.,TGTGCCAGCAGCTTGAAATTCGCAGGGCTGGAGACCCAGTACTTC,CASSLKFAGLETQYF
TRBD1,TRBV19,TRBJ2-6,.,TGTGCCAGCCGGGACAGGGGCTCTGGGGCCAACGTCCTGACTTTC,CASRDRGSGANVLTF
.,TRBV7-2,TRBJ2-4,.,TGTGCCAGCAGCGCGCGACTAGGAGCCACGGAGTGGTACTTC,CASSARLGATEWYF
.,TRBV7-9,TRBJ1-4,.,TGTGCCAGCAGCTTAACCGCAGGGCAGAGAGAAAAACTGTTTTTT,CASSLTAGQREKLFF
.,TRBV5-1,TRBJ1-1,once,TGCGCCAGCAGCTTGGCAATGGCAGGGCGGAACACTGAAGCTTTCTTT,CASSLAMAGRNTEAFF
TRBD2,TRBV9,TRBJ2-3,.,TGTGCCAGCAGGTCGGGCGGGGGGTCCACAGATACGCAGTATTTT,CASRSGGGSTDTQYF
.,TRBV19,TRBJ1-1,.,TGTGCCAGTAGTAAGGGGAGGGTAGAAGCTTTCTTT,CASSKGRVEAFF
TRBD1,TRBV7-9,TRBJ2-4,once,TGTGCCAGCAGCTTAGGAGACAGGGGTGCCAAAAACATTCAGTACTTC,CASSLGDRGAKNIQYF
.,TRBV19,TRBJ1-3,once,TGTGCCAGTAGTTTGAACCCCTACTCTGGAAACACCATATATTTT,CASSLNPYSGNTIYF
.,TRBV7-2,TRBJ2-3,.,TGTGCCAGCAGCTTAGAGGGCGGGAGCACAGATACGCAGTATTTT,CASSLEGGSTDTQYF
TRBD1,TRBV7-8,TRBJ1-3,few,TGTGCCAGCAGTGCAGGACGGACAGGGAGATCGTTGAGCTCTGGAAACACCATATATTTT,CASSAGRTGRSLSSGNTIYF
TRBD1,TRBV5-6,TRBJ2-7,.,TGTGCCAGCAGCAGGAGACAGGGAGCCAACGAGCAGTACTTC,CASSRRQGANEQYF
.,TRBV4-1,TRBJ1-5,.,TGCGCCAGCAGCCAATGGGAGGGCTCGTCGCCCCAGCATTTT,CASSQWEGSSPQHF
.,TRBV4-2,TRBJ1-5,.,TGTGCCAGCAGCCAAGAGAGCAGGGTCGGTCAGCCCCAGCATTTT,CASSQESRVGQPQHF
TRBD1,TRBV19,TRBJ1-5,few,TGTGCCAGTAGTATAGATAACAGGGGGGGCAATCAGCCCCAGCATTTT,CASSIDNRGGNQPQHF
.,TRBV14,TRBJ2-1,.,TGTGCCAGCAGCTGGGCACGACTAGACAATGAGCAGTTCTTC,CASSWARLDNEQFF
.,TRBV9,TRBJ1-2,.,TGTGCCAGCAGCGACAGGGAGCGTAGCTATGGCTACACCTTC,CASSDRERSYGYTF
.,TRBV7-9,TRBJ1-1,.,TGTGCCAGCAGCCTTGGCGGGGGAATGACTTTCTTT,CASSLGGGMTFF
TRBD1,TRBV7-2,TRBJ1-3,.,TGTGCCAGCAGCCCGGGGACAGCCTCTGGAAACACCATATATTTT,CASSPGTASGNTIYF
.,TRBV5-8,TRBJ2-7,.,TGTGCCAGCAGCCGTGACAGGAACGCGTACGAGCAGTACTTC,CASSRDRNAYEQYF
.,TRBV29-1,TRBJ1-5,.,TGCAGCGTTGGGGGCGACCAGCCCCAGCATTTT,CSVGGDQPQHF
TRBD1,TRBV2,TRBJ2-5,.,TGTGCCAGCAGCGCTCCGGGACAGGGACGTGAGACCCAGTACTTC,CASSAPGQGRETQYF